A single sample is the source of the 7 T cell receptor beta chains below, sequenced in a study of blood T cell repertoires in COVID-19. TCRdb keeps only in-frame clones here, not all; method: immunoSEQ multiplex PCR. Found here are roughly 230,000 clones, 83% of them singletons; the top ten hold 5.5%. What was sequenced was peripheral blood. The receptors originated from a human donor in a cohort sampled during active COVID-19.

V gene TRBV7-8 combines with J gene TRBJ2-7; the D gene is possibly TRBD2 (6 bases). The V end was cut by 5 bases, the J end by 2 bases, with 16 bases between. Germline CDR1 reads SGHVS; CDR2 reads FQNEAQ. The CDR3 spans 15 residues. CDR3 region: CASSPSRSSAYEQYF. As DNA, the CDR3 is TGTGCCAGCAGCCCATCTCGCTCTAGCGCCTACGAGCAGTACTTC.

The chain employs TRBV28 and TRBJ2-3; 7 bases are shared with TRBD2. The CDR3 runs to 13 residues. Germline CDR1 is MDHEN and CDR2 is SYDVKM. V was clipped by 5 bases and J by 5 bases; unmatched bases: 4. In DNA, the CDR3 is TGTGCCAGCAGTCCTAGCGGCTTAGATACGCAGTATTTT. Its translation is CASSPSGLDTQYF.

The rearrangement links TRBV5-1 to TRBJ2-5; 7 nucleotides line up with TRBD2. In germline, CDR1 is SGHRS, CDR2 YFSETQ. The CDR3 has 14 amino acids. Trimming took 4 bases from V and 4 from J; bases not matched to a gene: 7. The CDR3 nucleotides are TGCGCCAGCAGCCCGGGCGGGGGAATAGAGACCCAGTACTTC. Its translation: CASSPGGGIETQYF.

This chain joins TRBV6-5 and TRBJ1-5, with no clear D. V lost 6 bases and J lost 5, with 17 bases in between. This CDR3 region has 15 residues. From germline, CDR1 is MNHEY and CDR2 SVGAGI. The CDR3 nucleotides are TGTGCCAGCAGCCAAAGCGGGCACCCCGATCAGCCCCAGCATTTT. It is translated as CASSQSGHPDQPQHF.

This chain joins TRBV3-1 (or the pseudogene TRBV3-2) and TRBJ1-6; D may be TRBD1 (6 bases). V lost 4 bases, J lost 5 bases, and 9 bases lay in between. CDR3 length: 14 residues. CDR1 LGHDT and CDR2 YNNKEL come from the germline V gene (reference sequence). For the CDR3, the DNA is TGTGCCAGCAGCCTCCGGGACAATAATTCACCCCTCCACTTT. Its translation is CASSLRDNNSPLHF.

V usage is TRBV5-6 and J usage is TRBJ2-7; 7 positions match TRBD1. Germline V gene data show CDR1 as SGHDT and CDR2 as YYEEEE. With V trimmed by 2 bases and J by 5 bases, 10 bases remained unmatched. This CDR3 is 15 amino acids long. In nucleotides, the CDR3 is TGTGCCAGCAGCTTCGACAGGGCCGGTTGGGACGAGCAGTACTTC. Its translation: CASSFDRAGWDEQYF.

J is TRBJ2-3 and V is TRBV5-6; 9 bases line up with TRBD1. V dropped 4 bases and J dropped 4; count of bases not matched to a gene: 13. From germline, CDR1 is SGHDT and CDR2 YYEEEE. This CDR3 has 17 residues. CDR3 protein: CASSRPLHRGRPDTQYF. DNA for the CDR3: TGTGCCAGCAGCCGCCCTCTTCACAGGGGGCGGCCAGATACGCAGTATTTT.